Shown below are 31 T cell receptor beta chains from a single sample sequenced in a study of blood T cells in healthy people across ages (dated by TCRdb to between 2015 and 2017). Receptor libraries were prepared by 5' RACE. This sample was sequenced with an Illumina HiSeq 2500. A second about 7 to 11 cycle PCR used a sample-barcoded 5' primer and a J-beta primer mix. TCRdb reran the public reads through fastp at Q25 and MiXCR, keeping productive beta chains. All rows with the same CDR3 protein become a single entry with the most common DNA and genes. The sample profile shows about 780,000 distinct CDR3 sequences; 46% of them were found once. The ten largest account for over 15% of the sample. The sequencing input was blood. These receptors all stem from an elderly man in good health.

The genes are TRBV6-4 and TRBJ2-7, with no clear D. The assigned J gene may be wrong: the sequence end matches TRBJ2-4 better. Germline values: CDR1 MRHNA, CDR2 SNTAGT. This CDR3 spans 13 amino acids. The CDR3 loop is CASSEGIATIQYF. In DNA form, the CDR3 reads TGTGCCAGCAGTGAAGGAATAGCAACCATTCAGTACTTC.

The chain has TRBV6-2 or TRBV6-3 and TRBJ2-7; tentatively, D is TRBD1 (7 bases). V gave up 4 bases and J gave up 7 bases, with 14 bases separating them. The CDR3 has 13 amino acids. CDR1 is MNHEY, CDR2 SVGEGT, per germline. This CDR3 reads CASSFAGGYEQYF. The CDR3 DNA sequence: TGTGCCAGCAGTTTTGCAGGGGGGTATGAGCAGTACTTC.

The gene calls are TRBV12-3 or TRBV12-4 and TRBJ2-7, with no clear D. Trimming pared 4 bases from V and 0 bases from J, leaving 13 bases between. The CDR3 is made up of 15 amino acids. The CDR3, as DNA: TGTGCCAGCAGTTGGTTTCCCAAAAGCTCCTACGAGCAGTACTTC. This codes for CASSWFPKSSYEQYF.

This chain joins TRBV7-2 and TRBJ2-5, with D perhaps matching TRBD1 (5 bases). The V gene lost 1 base and the J gene lost 5 bases, with 11 bases spanning the gap. CDR3 size: 14 residues. CDR1 SGHTA and CDR2 FQGNSA come from the germline V gene. CDR3 sequence: CASSLEVQAETQYF. DNA of the CDR3: TGTGCCAGCAGCTTAGAGGTACAGGCGGAGACCCAGTACTTC.

V gene TRBV5-6 combines with J gene TRBJ2-6; TRBD1 matches at 7 bases. V lost 0 bases, J lost 1 base, and 4 bases stayed unmatched. The CDR3 has 17 residues. The V gene's germline CDR1 is SGHDT and CDR2 YYEEEE. DNA for the CDR3: TGTGCCAGCAGCTTGGAGGGGGCCTCTTCTGGGGCCAACGTCCTGACTTTC. Protein sequence: CASSLEGASSGANVLTF.

This clonotype appeared many times. A much larger clone lies one base from this, so it may be a read error. Written as DNA, the CDR3 is TGTGCCATCAGTGATAACAGCGGGAGGAGTTACAATGAGCAGTACTTC. This translates into CAISDNSGRSYNEQYF. The chain links TRBV10-3 to TRBJ2-5; 9 positions agree with TRBD2. The CDR3 is 16 amino acids. J was trimmed by 11 bases and V by 3 bases; bases with no gene match: 16. Germline V gives CDR1 ENHRY, CDR2 SYGVKD.

The CDR3 nucleotides are TGCAGCGTTCTCGTCTACAGGGAAGCGACCGGGGAGCTGTTTTTT. Translating gives CSVLVYREATGELFF. This chain links TRBV29-1 with TRBJ2-2, with a tentative D call TRBD1 (6 bases). This CDR3 is built from 15 residues. V was cut by 5 bases and J by 5 bases, with 18 bases left in between. Germline V gene data show CDR1 as SQVTM and CDR2 as ANQGSEA.

This clonotype was counted a few times. The V call is TRBV24-1, the J call TRBJ2-7; D not resolved. This CDR3 region has 16 residues. The ends were cut back, 0 bases at V and 2 bases at J, with 13 bases in the middle. Looked up from germline, CDR1 is KGHDR and CDR2 is SFDVKD. Written as DNA, the CDR3 is TGTGCCACCAGTGATTTGCGGTCCAGCTTTACCTACGAGCAGTACTTC. This sequence encodes CATSDLRSSFTYEQYF.

This rearrangement joins TRBV19 to TRBJ2-3; no clear D. This CDR3 comprises 14 residues. The germline V and J ends were trimmed by 5 bases and 2 bases, with 11 bases remaining between them. In germline, CDR1 is LNHDA, CDR2 SQIVND (reference sequence). The CDR3 is CASSLTDITDTQYF. The CDR3 coding sequence is TGTGCCAGTAGTCTCACAGACATCACAGATACGCAGTATTTT.

Worth noting for this clonotype: A read error is possible here, since a much larger clone lies one base away. The rearrangement uses TRBV4-3 and TRBJ1-2; tentative D call: TRBD1 (5 bases). Looked up from germline, CDR1 is LGHNA and CDR2 is YSLEER. The CDR3 contains 16 residues. The CDR3 protein is CANSHANRDSPGGYTF. CDR3 in DNA: TGCGCCAACAGCCATGCTAATAGGGACTCCCCTGGAGGCTACACCTTC.

At least ten counts were recorded for this clonotype. The chain has TRBV6-2 or TRBV6-3 and TRBJ2-3; D is unresolved. Trimming shortened V by 6 bases and J by 4 bases, and 8 bases separated the two germline ends. Germline CDR1 and CDR2: MNHEY and SVGEGT. The CDR3 has 12 residues. CDR3 amino acids: CASSPAADTQYF. The CDR3 DNA reads TGTGCCAGCAGCCCCGCCGCAGATACGCAGTATTTT.

CDR3 in DNA: TGCAGCGTCGACAGTTCTAGCACAGATACGCAGTATTTT. This gives the protein CSVDSSSTDTQYF. The rearrangement uses TRBV29-1 and TRBJ2-3; TRBD1 might be the D (5 bases). Germline CDR1 reads SQVTM; CDR2 reads ANQGSEA. This CDR3 has 13 residues. Trimming stripped 6 bases from V and 0 bases from J, with 10 bases between.

The rearrangement links TRBV28 to TRBJ1-2; perhaps TRBD1 as D (6 bases). Trimming shortened V by 6 bases and J by 6 bases, and 11 bases separated the two germline ends. The CDR3 extends over 12 amino acids. CDR1 is MDHEN, CDR2 SYDVKM, per germline. The CDR3 region is CASRRGGNGYTF. The CDR3 DNA reads TGTGCCAGCAGAAGGGGGGGGAATGGCTACACCTTC.

The CDR3 region is CSARDRPGQNIQYF. The CDR3 region has the DNA TGCAGTGCTAGAGATCGCCCAGGGCAAAACATTCAGTACTTC. The chain is built from TRBV20-1 and TRBJ2-4, with D possibly matching TRBD1 (5 bases). V was cut by 0 bases and J by 5 bases, with 11 bases left in between. Per the germline V gene, CDR1 is DFQATT and CDR2 is SNEGSKA (reference sequence). This CDR3 comprises 14 residues.

A word on this clonotype: One end of the junction does not line up with germline, which may come from a read error. V and J are TRBV4-3 and TRBJ1-2, with D unclear. From germline, CDR1 is LGHNA and CDR2 YSLEER. The CDR3 is 13 residues long. CDR3 region: CASRQDSGVGYTF. Written as DNA, the CDR3 is TGCGCCAGCAGACAAGATAGTGGGGTTGGCTACACCTTC.

About this clonotype: A read error may produce the germline difference seen at one junction end. The V call is TRBV29-1, the J call TRBJ2-1, with TRBD2 identical over 9 bases. There are 17 residues in the CDR3. The germline CDR1 and CDR2 sequences are SQVTM and ANQGSEA. The CDR3 DNA follows: TGCAGCGTTGAAACCTTTTCCGGGACTAGCCCCTATAATGAGCAGTTCTTC. It is translated as CSVETFSGTSPYNEQFF.

The chain carries TRBV21-1 and TRBJ2-7; whether TRBD1, the table's D call, matches the DNA was not checked. TRBV21-1 is described as a pseudogene. The length of the CDR3 is 15 residues. CDR3 amino acids: CASSTRQGVLYEQYF. The CDR3 nucleotides are TGTGCCAGCAGCACCAGACAGGGGGTCCTCTACGAGCAGTACTTC.

This chain joins TRBV7-2 and TRBJ2-1, with 10 positions matching TRBD2. With V trimmed by 4 bases and J by 8 bases, 8 bases remained unmatched. CDR3 length: 15 residues. Looked up from germline, CDR1 is SGHTA and CDR2 is FQGNSA. In DNA, the CDR3 is TGTGCCAGCAGCTGGGGGAGCGGGAGGGCCGATGAGCAGTTCTTC. This sequence encodes CASSWGSGRADEQFF.

This chain joins TRBV25-1 and TRBJ2-1, with D perhaps TRBD2 (6 bases). V lost 7 bases, J lost 10 bases, and 20 bases lay in between. Germline V gene data show CDR1 as MGHDK and CDR2 as SYGVNS. This CDR3 has 14 amino acids. The CDR3 bases are TGTGCCAGCATCCCACTAGCTGCCTCGGGAGAGCAGTTCTTC. Its protein product is CASIPLAASGEQFF.

This clonotype was seen a handful of times. V and J are TRBV6-5 and TRBJ2-7; D may be TRBD2 (7 bases). This CDR3 has 18 amino acids. The ends were cut back, 2 bases at V and 2 bases at J, with 22 bases in the middle. The germline V gene encodes CDR1 MNHEY and CDR2 SVGAGI. This CDR3 is CASSYQLGGGQGAYEQYF. The DNA for the CDR3 is TGTGCCAGCAGTTACCAATTAGGCGGGGGCCAAGGTGCCTACGAGCAGTACTTC.

Ten or more counts support this clonotype. This chain connects TRBV6-6 to TRBJ2-1; 10 nucleotides line up with TRBD2. Germline V gene sequence: CDR1 MNHNY, CDR2 SVGAGI (reference sequence). V lost 6 bases, J lost 10 bases, and 9 bases stayed unmatched. The CDR3 has 14 residues. The CDR3 region has the DNA TGTGCCAGCAGAGCAAACACGGGACTAGCGGAGCAGTTCTTC. Its protein is CASRANTGLAEQFF.

The genes are TRBV20-1 and TRBJ2-7, with TRBD1 matching 8 bases. The CDR3 consists of 15 residues. J was trimmed by 3 bases and V by 2 bases; bases with no gene match: 9. Germline CDR1 and CDR2: DFQATT and SNEGSKA (reference sequence). CDR3 loop: CSARKPAGGLYEQYF. The DNA for the CDR3 is TGCAGTGCTAGAAAACCGGCAGGGGGCCTCTACGAGCAGTACTTC.

This chain uses TRBV12-3 or TRBV12-4 with TRBJ2-3, with 10 positions matching TRBD2. Losses at the gene ends were 6 bases for V and 4 bases for J; bases not matched to a gene: 4. CDR3 length: 14 amino acids. CDR3 protein: CASRTSGVPDTQYF. As DNA, the CDR3 is TGTGCCAGCAGAACTAGCGGGGTCCCAGATACGCAGTATTTT.

The rearrangement uses TRBV5-1 and TRBJ2-1; 10 nucleotides line up with TRBD2. Looked up from germline, CDR1 is SGHRS and CDR2 is YFSETQ. With V trimmed by 5 bases and J by 9 bases, 8 bases remained unmatched. CDR3 size: 14 residues. The CDR3 coding sequence is TGCGCCAGCAGGGGCCTAGCGGGAGCCGCTGAGCAGTTCTTC. Its translation: CASRGLAGAAEQFF. Full variable domain (rest looked up from reference TRBV5-1 and TRBJ2-1): KAGVTQTPRYLIKTRGQQVTLSCSPISGHRSVSWYQQTPGQGLQFLFEYFSETQRNKGNFPGRFSGRQFSNSRSEMNVSTLELGDSALYLCASRGLAGAAEQFFGPGTRLTVL.

The V and J genes are TRBV28 and TRBJ2-3; the D gene is possibly TRBD1 (8 bases). The germline CDR1 and CDR2 sequences are MDHEN and SYDVKM. The V gene lost 5 bases and the J gene lost 2 bases, with 17 bases spanning the gap. The CDR3 length is 16 residues. The CDR3, as DNA: TGTGCCAGCAGTCTCGGACAGGGAGGGCACACAGATACGCAGTATTTT. This gives the protein CASSLGQGGHTDTQYF.

This clonotype has a count of ten or more. The chain is built from TRBV6-5 and TRBJ2-7; a weak D match, TRBD2 (5 bases). Trimming removed 6 bases at V and 3 bases at J, with 6 bases between. Germline lookup yields CDR1 MNHEY and CDR2 SVGAGI. CDR3 length: 11 residues. CDR3 loop: CASSGLYEQYF. The CDR3 DNA follows: TGTGCCAGCAGCGGACTCTACGAGCAGTACTTC.

V usage is TRBV5-1 and J usage is TRBJ2-1; 12 nucleotides match TRBD2. This CDR3 has 16 amino acids. Unmatched junction bases numbered 6, after V lost 0 bases and J lost 8 bases. Germline CDR1 reads SGHRS; CDR2 reads YFSETQ. CDR3 amino acids: CASSLGLAGVAHEQFF. CDR3 in DNA: TGCGCCAGCAGCTTGGGACTAGCGGGAGTAGCGCATGAGCAGTTCTTC.

This clonotype was counted a few times. V and J are TRBV7-2 and TRBJ1-1; D uncertain. This CDR3 is built from 14 residues. The germline V gene has CDR1 SGHTA and CDR2 FQGNSA. The V and J ends lost 5 bases and 1 base respectively, with 11 bases between them. CDR3 DNA sequence: TGTGCCAGCAGCCCCCGATCGGGGAACACTGAAGCTTTCTTT. It translates to CASSPRSGNTEAFF.

Worth noting for this clonotype: A read error is possible here, since a much larger clone lies one base away. The rearrangement links TRBV7-9 to TRBJ2-7, with 7 positions matching TRBD2. The germline V gene encodes CDR1 SEHNR and CDR2 FQNEAQ (reference sequence). The CDR3 loop spans 14 amino acids. CDR3 region: CASSFAGEGYERYF. Written as DNA, the CDR3 is TGTGCCAGCAGCTTCGCGGGAGAGGGGTACGAGCGGTACTTC.

This clonotype was detected many times. Since a much larger clone is just one base distant, this may be a read error. The chain joins TRBV7-2 to TRBJ2-5; 12 positions agree with TRBD2. V dropped 5 bases and J dropped 11; count of bases not matched to a gene: 15. CDR3 length equals 16 residues. Germline CDR1 and CDR2: SGHTA and FQGNSA. The chain's CDR3 is CASSPALAGGDNEQYF. Here the CDR3 DNA reads TGTGCCAGCAGCCCCGCGCTAGCGGGAGGGGATAATGAGCAGTACTTC.

This clonotype has a handful of counts. V gene TRBV5-8 combines with J gene TRBJ2-6; D is undetermined. The CDR3 has 16 amino acids. CDR1 and CDR2 from the germline V gene are SGHTS and YDEGEE. Trimming took off 4 bases at V and 0 bases at J, with 11 bases between the two ends. This chain's CDR3 is CASSNRRFSGANVLTF. The CDR3 nucleotides read TGTGCCAGCAGCAATAGACGGTTCTCTGGGGCCAACGTCCTGACTTTC.